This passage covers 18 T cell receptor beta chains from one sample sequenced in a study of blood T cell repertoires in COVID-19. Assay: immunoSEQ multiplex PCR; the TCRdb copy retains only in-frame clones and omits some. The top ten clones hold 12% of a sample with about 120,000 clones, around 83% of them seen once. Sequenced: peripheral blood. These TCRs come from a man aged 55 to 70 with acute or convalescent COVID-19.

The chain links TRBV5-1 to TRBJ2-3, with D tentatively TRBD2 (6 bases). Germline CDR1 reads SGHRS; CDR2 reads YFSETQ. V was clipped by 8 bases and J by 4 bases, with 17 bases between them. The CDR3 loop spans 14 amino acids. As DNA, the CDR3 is TGCGCCAGTCTCAGGGAAGGAGGGTCAGATACGCAGTATTTT. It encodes CASLREGGSDTQYF.

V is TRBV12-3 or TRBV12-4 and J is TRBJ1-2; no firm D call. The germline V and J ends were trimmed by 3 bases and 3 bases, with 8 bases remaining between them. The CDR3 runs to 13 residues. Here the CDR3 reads CASSLVADYGYTF. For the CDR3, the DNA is TGTGCCAGCAGTTTGGTGGCAGACTATGGCTACACCTTC.

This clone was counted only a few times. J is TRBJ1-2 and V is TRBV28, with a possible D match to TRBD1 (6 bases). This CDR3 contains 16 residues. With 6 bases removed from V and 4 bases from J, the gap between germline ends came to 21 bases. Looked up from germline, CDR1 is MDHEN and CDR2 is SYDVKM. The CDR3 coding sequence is TGTGCCAGCAGGCGAATAGCTATCACAGGGCGCTATGGCTACACCTTC. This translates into CASRRIAITGRYGYTF.

The CDR3 nucleotides read TGTGCCAGCAGTAAAAGAACAGCCCGCTACGAGCAGTACTTC. Its translation is CASSKRTARYEQYF. The chain recombines TRBV14 with TRBJ2-7; no firm D call. The CDR3 is 14 residues long. V lost 6 bases, J lost 3 bases, and 15 bases lay in between. Germline V gene data show CDR1 as SGHDN and CDR2 as FVKESK.

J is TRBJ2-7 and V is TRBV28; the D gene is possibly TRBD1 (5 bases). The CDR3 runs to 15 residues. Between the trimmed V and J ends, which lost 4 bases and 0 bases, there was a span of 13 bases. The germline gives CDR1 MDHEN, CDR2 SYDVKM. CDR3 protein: CASSSQGIGSYEQYF. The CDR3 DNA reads TGTGCCAGCAGTTCGCAGGGTATTGGCTCCTACGAGCAGTACTTC. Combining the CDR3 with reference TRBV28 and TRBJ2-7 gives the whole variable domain DVKVTQSSRYLVKRTGEKVFLECVQDMDHENMFWYRQDPGLGLRLIYFSYDVKMKEKGDIPEGYSVSREKKERFSLILESASTNQTSMYLCASSSQGIGSYEQYFGPGTRLTVT.

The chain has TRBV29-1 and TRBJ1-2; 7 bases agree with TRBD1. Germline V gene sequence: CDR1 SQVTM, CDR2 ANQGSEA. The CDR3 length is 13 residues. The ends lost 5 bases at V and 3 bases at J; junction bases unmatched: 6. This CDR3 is CSVSRGVDYGYTF. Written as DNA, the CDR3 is TGCAGCGTTTCCAGGGGGGTGGACTATGGCTACACCTTC.

CDR3 amino acids: CASSPGTPVTEAFF. DNA for the CDR3: TGTGCCAGCAGTCCTGGGACTCCTGTCACTGAAGCTTTCTTT. V is TRBV28 and J is TRBJ1-1, with TRBD1 as a possible D gene (5 bases). CDR1 is MDHEN and CDR2 is SYDVKM in the germline V gene. This CDR3 contains 14 residues. Trimming left V 5 bases short and J 4 bases short, with 14 bases between.

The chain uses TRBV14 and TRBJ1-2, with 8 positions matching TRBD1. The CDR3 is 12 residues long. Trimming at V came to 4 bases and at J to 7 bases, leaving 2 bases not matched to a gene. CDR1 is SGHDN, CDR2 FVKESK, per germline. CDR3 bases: TGTGCCAGCAGCCCGGACAGGGTTGGCTACACCTTC. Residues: CASSPDRVGYTF.

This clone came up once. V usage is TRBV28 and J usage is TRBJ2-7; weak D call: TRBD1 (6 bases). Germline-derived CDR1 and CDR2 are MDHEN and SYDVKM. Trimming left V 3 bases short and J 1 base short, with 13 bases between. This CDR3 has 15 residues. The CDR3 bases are TGTGCCAGCAGTTTGGGGGCCCCTCCATCCTACGAGCAGTACTTC. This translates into CASSLGAPPSYEQYF.

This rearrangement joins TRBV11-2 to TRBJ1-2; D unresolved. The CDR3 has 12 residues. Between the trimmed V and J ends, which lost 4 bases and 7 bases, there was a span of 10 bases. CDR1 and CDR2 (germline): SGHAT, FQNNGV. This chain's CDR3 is CASSSGGVGYTF. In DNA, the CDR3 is TGTGCCAGCAGCTCAGGCGGGGTTGGCTACACCTTC.

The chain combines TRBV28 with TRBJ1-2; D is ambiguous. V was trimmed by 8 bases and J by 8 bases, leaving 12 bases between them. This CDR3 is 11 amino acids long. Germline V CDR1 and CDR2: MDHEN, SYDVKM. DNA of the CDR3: TGTGCCAGCGGTGCCCACCTAGGCTACACCTTC. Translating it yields CASGAHLGYTF.

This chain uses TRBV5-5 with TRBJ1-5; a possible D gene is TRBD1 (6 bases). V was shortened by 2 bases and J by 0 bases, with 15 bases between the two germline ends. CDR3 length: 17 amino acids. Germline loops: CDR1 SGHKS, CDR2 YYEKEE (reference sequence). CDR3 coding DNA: TGTGCCAGCAGCTTCTCAGCAGGGGCAGATAGCAATCAGCCCCAGCATTTT. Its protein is CASSFSAGADSNQPQHF.

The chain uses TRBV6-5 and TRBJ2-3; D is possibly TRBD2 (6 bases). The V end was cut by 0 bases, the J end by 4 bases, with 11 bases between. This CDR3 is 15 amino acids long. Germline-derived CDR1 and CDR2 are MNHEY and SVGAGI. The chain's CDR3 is CASSYSVSGADTQYF. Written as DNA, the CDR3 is TGTGCCAGCAGTTACTCGGTGTCGGGAGCAGATACGCAGTATTTT.

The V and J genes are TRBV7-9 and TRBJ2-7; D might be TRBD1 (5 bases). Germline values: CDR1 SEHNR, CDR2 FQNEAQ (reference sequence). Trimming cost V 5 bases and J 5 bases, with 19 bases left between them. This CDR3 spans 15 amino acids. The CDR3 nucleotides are TGTGCCAGCAGCGCCGCCCGTTGGGGCCAAAACGAGCAGTACTTC. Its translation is CASSAARWGQNEQYF.

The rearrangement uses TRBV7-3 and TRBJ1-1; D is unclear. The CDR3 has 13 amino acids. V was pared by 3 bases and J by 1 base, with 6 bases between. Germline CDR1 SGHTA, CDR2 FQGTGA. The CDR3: CASSFTENTEAFF. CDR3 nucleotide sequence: TGTGCCAGCAGCTTTACAGAGAACACTGAAGCTTTCTTT.

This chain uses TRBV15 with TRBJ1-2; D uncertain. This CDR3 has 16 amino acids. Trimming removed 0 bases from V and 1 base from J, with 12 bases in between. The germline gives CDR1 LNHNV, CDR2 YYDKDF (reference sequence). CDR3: CATSRDYLGSNYGYTF. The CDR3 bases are TGTGCCACCAGCAGAGATTACCTAGGGAGTAACTATGGCTACACCTTC.

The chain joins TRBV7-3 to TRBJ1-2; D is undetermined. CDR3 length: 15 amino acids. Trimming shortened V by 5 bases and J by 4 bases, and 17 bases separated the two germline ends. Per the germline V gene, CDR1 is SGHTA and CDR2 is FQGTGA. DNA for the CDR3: TGTGCCAGCAGCATGGGCGGAGACTACGCCTATGGCTACACCTTC. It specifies CASSMGGDYAYGYTF.

The CDR3, as DNA: TGTGCCAGCAGCTTAGACCGAGGGGGGGCTGAAGCTTTCTTT. Protein: CASSLDRGGAEAFF. This sequence joins TRBV7-2 and TRBJ1-1; D is possibly TRBD1 (6 bases). Trimming removed 1 base from V and 6 bases from J, with 12 bases in between. The CDR3 totals 14 residues. Germline CDR1 and CDR2: SGHTA and FQGNSA.